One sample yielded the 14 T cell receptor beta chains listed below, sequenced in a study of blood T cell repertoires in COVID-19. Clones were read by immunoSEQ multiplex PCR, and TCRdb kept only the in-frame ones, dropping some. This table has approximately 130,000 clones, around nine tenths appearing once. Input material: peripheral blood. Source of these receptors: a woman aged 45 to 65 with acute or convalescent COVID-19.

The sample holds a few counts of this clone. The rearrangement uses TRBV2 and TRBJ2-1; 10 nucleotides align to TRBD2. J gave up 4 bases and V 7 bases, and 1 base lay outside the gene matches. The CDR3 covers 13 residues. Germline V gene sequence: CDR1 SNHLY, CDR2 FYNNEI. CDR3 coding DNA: TGTGCCAGCAATAGCGGGAGGTACAATGAGCAGTTCTTC. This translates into CASNSGRYNEQFF.

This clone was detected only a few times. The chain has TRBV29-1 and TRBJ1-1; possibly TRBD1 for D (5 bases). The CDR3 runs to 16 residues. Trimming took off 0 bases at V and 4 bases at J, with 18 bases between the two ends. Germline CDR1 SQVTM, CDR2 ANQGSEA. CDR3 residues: CSVEEGLTGMGTEAFF. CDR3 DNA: TGCAGCGTTGAAGAGGGACTTACAGGAATGGGCACTGAAGCTTTCTTT.

The CDR3 DNA is TGTGCCAGCAGCTTAGCCGGAGGGCCTAACTACGAGCAGTACTTC. Translated, it gives CASSLAGGPNYEQYF. The J gene is TRBJ2-7, the V gene TRBV11-2, with a possible D match to TRBD2 (6 bases). CDR1 and CDR2 from the germline V gene are SGHAT and FQNNGV. The CDR3 length is 15 residues. The V gene lost 1 base and the J gene lost 3 bases, with 13 bases spanning the gap.

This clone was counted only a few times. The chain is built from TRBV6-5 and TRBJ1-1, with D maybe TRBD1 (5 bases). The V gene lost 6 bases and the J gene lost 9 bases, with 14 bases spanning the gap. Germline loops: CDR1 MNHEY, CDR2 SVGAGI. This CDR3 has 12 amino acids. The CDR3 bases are TGTGCCAGCAGACACCGGGGGGATAAAGCTTTCTTT. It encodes CASRHRGDKAFF.

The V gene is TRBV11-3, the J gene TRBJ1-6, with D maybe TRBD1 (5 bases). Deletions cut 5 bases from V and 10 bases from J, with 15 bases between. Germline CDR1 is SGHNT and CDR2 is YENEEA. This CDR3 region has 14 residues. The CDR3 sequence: CASSLRQGDSPLHF. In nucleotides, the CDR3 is TGTGCCAGCAGCCTAAGGCAGGGTGACTCACCCCTCCACTTT.

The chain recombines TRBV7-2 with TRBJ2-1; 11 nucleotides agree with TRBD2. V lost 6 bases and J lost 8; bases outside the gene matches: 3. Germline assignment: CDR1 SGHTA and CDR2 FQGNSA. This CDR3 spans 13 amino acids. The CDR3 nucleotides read TGTGCCAGCAGTCTTAGCGGGAGGGATGAGCAGTTCTTC. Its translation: CASSLSGRDEQFF.

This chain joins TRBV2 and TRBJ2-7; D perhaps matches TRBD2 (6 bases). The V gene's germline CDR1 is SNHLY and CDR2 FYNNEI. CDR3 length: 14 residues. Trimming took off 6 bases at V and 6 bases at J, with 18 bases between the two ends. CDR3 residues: CASRNGVAVSEQYF. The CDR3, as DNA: TGTGCCAGCAGAAACGGGGTAGCGGTCTCCGAGCAGTACTTC.

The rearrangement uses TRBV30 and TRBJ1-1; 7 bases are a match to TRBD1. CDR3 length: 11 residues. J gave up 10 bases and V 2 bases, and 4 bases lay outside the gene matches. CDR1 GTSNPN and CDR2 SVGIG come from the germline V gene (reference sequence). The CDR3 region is CAWSNQGGAFF. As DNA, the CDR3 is TGTGCCTGGAGTAACCAGGGGGGAGCTTTCTTT.

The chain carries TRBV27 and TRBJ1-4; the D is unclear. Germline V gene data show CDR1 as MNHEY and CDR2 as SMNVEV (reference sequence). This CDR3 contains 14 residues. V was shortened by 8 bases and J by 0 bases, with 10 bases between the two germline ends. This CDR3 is CASGGVATNEKLFF. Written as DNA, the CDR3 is TGTGCCAGCGGTGGAGTAGCAACTAATGAAAAACTGTTTTTT.

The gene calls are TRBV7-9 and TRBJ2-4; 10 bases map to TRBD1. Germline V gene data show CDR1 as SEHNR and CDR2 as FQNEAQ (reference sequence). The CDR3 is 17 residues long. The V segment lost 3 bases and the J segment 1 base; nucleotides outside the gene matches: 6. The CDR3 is CASSFPDRGLAKNIQYF. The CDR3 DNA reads TGTGCCAGCAGCTTCCCCGACAGGGGGCTCGCCAAAAACATTCAGTACTTC.

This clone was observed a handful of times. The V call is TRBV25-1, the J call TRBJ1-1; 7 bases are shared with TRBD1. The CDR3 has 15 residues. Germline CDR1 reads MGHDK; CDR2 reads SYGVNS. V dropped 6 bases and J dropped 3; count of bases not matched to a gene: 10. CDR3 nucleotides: TGTGCCAGCAGAAAGACAGGGTATCGGGACACTGAAGCTTTCTTT. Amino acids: CASRKTGYRDTEAFF.

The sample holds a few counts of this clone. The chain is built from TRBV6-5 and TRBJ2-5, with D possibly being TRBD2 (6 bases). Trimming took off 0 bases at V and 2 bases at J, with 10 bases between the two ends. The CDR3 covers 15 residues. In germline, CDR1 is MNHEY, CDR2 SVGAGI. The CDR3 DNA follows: TGTGCCAGCAGTTACTCCCCTAGCGCTCAAGAGACCCAGTACTTC. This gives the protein CASSYSPSAQETQYF.

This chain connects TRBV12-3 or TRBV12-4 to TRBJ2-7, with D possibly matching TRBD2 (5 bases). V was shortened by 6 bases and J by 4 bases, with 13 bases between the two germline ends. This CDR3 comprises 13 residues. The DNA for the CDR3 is TGTGCCAGCAGCCGGGGTCTCGGGTACGAGCAGTACTTC. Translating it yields CASSRGLGYEQYF.

The CDR3 nucleotides are TGTGCCAGCAGCTTTGCGGCCCGGGACGAGCAGTACTTC. Its protein product is CASSFAARDEQYF. The chain couples TRBV5-6 to TRBJ2-7; D is unresolved. Deletions cut 2 bases from V and 5 bases from J, with 11 bases between. This CDR3 is built from 13 residues. Per germline, CDR1 SGHDT and CDR2 YYEEEE.